This entry lists 17 T cell receptor beta chains sequenced from one sample in a study of cytomegalovirus exposure and HLA in healthy donors. It was with 60 Vbeta and 13 Jbeta primers that the PCR ran. The protocol was immunoSEQ multiplex PCR, while the TCRdb copy is restricted to in-frame clones and leaves out a portion. This table holds roughly 190,000 clones, approximately 80% found once. The specimen sequenced was PBMCs. The receptors were sampled from a woman aged 45-65 years in good health and CMV-seronegative.

CDR3 in DNA: TGTGCCAGCAGCCCTATAGGGCTAGCGGGGAATGAGCAGTTCTTC. Encoded protein: CASSPIGLAGNEQFF. The chain couples TRBV7-2 to TRBJ2-1, with TRBD2 matching 9 bases. Unmatched junction bases numbered 9, after V lost 5 bases and J lost 7 bases. CDR3 length: 15 amino acids. Germline V lookup: CDR1 SGHTA, CDR2 FQGNSA.

The V gene is TRBV19, the J gene TRBJ1-5; D is unclear. V lost 0 bases and J lost 5, with 11 bases in between. The V gene's germline CDR1 is LNHDA and CDR2 SQIVND (reference sequence). The CDR3 runs 15 residues. CDR3 region: CASSIDLGQYQPQHF. CDR3 nucleotides: TGTGCCAGTAGTATAGATCTTGGGCAGTATCAGCCCCAGCATTTT.

For the CDR3, the DNA is TGCAGTGCCGAAAAGGGGGAAAAACTGTTTTTT. This encodes CSAEKGEKLFF. The V and J genes are TRBV20-1 and TRBJ1-4, with D perhaps TRBD1 (5 bases). Per germline, CDR1 DFQATT and CDR2 SNEGSKA (reference sequence). The CDR3 totals 11 residues. V lost 6 bases to trimming and J lost 8 bases, with 10 bases between them.

The J gene is TRBJ1-6, the V gene TRBV9; D remains ambiguous. Trimming pared 0 bases from V and 4 bases from J, leaving 14 bases between. The germline V gene has CDR1 SGDLS and CDR2 YYNGEE. The CDR3 sequence is 17 residues long. As DNA, the CDR3 is TGTGCCAGCAGCGTAGAAACGGGGAACTCGTATAATTCACCCCTCCACTTT. As protein: CASSVETGNSYNSPLHF.

The chain uses TRBV27 and TRBJ2-7; D perhaps matches TRBD2 (6 bases). CDR1 and CDR2 from the germline V gene are MNHEY and SMNVEV (reference sequence). The CDR3 is 13 amino acids. Deletions cut 0 bases from V and 3 bases from J, with 6 bases between. The CDR3 is CASSLSTSYEQYF. CDR3 bases: TGTGCCAGCAGTTTATCGACTAGCTACGAGCAGTACTTC.

The sample holds one count of this clone. Here the CDR3 DNA reads TGTGCCTGGAGCTCTGGGGGGGGAGGAGAGACCCAGTACTTC. It specifies CAWSSGGGGETQYF. V is TRBV30 and J is TRBJ2-5; 7 bases align to TRBD2. J gave up 4 bases and V 3 bases, and 8 bases lay outside the gene matches. The CDR3 is made up of 14 amino acids. The V gene's germline CDR1 is GTSNPN and CDR2 SVGIG (reference sequence).

The V call is TRBV11-1, the J call TRBJ2-7, with D perhaps TRBD1 (6 bases). CDR1 and CDR2 from the germline V gene are SGHAT and FQDESV (reference sequence). Trimming took 1 base from V and 4 from J, leaving 11 bases between them. The CDR3 extends over 14 amino acids. As DNA, the CDR3 is TGTGCCAGCAGCTTAGGGACAGAAAAATACGAGCAGTACTTC. It yields the protein CASSLGTEKYEQYF.

This chain links TRBV28 with TRBJ2-4, with D possibly TRBD2 on 5 matching bases. Between the trimmed V and J ends, which lost 3 bases and 8 bases, there was a span of 14 bases. Germline loops: CDR1 MDHEN, CDR2 SYDVKM. The CDR3 spans 14 residues. The CDR3 DNA follows: TGTGCCAGCAGTTTGTCGGGGAGATTTTACATTCAGTACTTC. This translates into CASSLSGRFYIQYF.

As concerns this clone: The same CDR3 also results from other DNA sequences found in this sample. The CDR3 loop is CASSLSLHGYTF. DNA for the CDR3: TGTGCCAGCAGTTTATCCCTCCATGGCTACACCTTC. The chain couples TRBV28 to TRBJ1-2; D is unclear. V dropped 1 base and J dropped 6 bases, with 6 bases sitting between them. The germline CDR1 and CDR2 sequences are MDHEN and SYDVKM. CDR3 length: 12 amino acids.

This clone was seen a handful of times. The chain carries TRBV7-9 and TRBJ1-1; D unclear. CDR3 length equals 11 residues. Germline assignment: CDR1 SEHNR and CDR2 FQNEAQ (reference sequence). V lost 10 bases, J lost 4 bases, and 10 bases lay in between. CDR3 in DNA: TGTGCCAACCTTTTACTCACTGAAGCTTTCTTT. Translated: CANLLLTEAFF.

This chain connects TRBV18 to TRBJ1-5; 9 nucleotides match TRBD1. The V gene's germline CDR1 is KGHSH and CDR2 LQKENI. J lost 4 bases, V lost 5 bases, and 12 bases had no gene match. The CDR3 sequence is 17 residues long. The CDR3 loop reads CASSSGQGLNLNQPQHF. In DNA form, the CDR3 reads TGTGCCAGCTCATCTGGACAGGGGCTCAACCTTAATCAGCCCCAGCATTTT. The whole variable domain, remainder taken from reference TRBV18 and TRBJ1-5, is NAGVMQNPRHLVRRRGQEARLRCSPMKGHSHVYWYRQLPEEGLKFMVYLQKENIIDESGMPKERFSAEFPKEGPSILRIQQVVRGDSAAYFCASSSGQGLNLNQPQHFGDGTRLSIL.

This chain links TRBV7-9 with TRBJ1-4; D gene uncertain. CDR1 and CDR2 from the germline V gene are SEHNR and FQNEAQ (reference sequence). The CDR3 totals 17 residues. V lost 2 bases to trimming and J lost 0 bases, with 13 bases between them. The DNA for the CDR3 is TGTGCCAGCAGCTTACGCGTGGGCCCAGCAACTAATGAAAAACTGTTTTTT. Translating gives CASSLRVGPATNEKLFF.

The chain links TRBV7-8 to TRBJ2-2, with 7 nucleotides matching TRBD2. Germline CDR1 reads SGHVS; CDR2 reads FQNEAQ. Trimming took 5 bases from V and 7 from J; bases not matched to a gene: 13. The CDR3 is made up of 16 amino acids. CDR3 DNA: TGTGCCAGCAGCCCCGTTTGGGGGGGGGATGTCGGGGAGCTGTTTTTT. Translating gives CASSPVWGGDVGELFF.

This chain joins TRBV18 and TRBJ1-1, with D possibly TRBD1 on 6 matching bases. The CDR3 is 15 amino acids. CDR1 and CDR2 (germline): KGHSH, LQKENI. Trimming pared 6 bases from V and 4 bases from J, leaving 18 bases between. The CDR3 region has the DNA TGTGCCAGCTCCCGGTCAGGGGACGTGGGCACTGAAGCTTTCTTT. Protein sequence: CASSRSGDVGTEAFF.

V and J are TRBV5-1 and TRBJ2-7, with 10 nucleotides matching TRBD1. Germline CDR1 and CDR2: SGHRS and YFSETQ. Trimming at V came to 4 bases and at J to 3 bases, leaving 4 bases not matched to a gene. This CDR3 has 14 residues. In DNA, the CDR3 is TGCGCCAGCAGCCCGGGACAGGGGAGCTACGAGCAGTACTTC. This codes for CASSPGQGSYEQYF.

The chain combines TRBV7-2 with TRBJ2-5; D remains unclear. With 1 base removed from V and 5 bases from J, the gap between germline ends came to 5 bases. Germline V CDR1 and CDR2: SGHTA, FQGNSA. CDR3 size: 12 residues. The CDR3 DNA reads TGTGCCAGCAGCTTAGTTCCTGAGACCCAGTACTTC. It codes for CASSLVPETQYF.

The chain uses TRBV29-1 and TRBJ2-7; tentative D call: TRBD2 (6 bases). This CDR3 is 12 amino acids long. CDR1 and CDR2 (germline): SQVTM, ANQGSEA. Deletions cut 3 bases from V and 4 bases from J, with 10 bases between. The CDR3 loop reads CSVERGPYEQYF. The CDR3 DNA follows: TGCAGCGTTGAGCGGGGCCCTTACGAGCAGTACTTC.